A selection of T cell receptor beta chains follows, all from one sample in a study of coeliac disease. Profiled with immunoSEQ multiplex PCR; TCRdb holds only in-frame clones, not every one. Of about 4,700 clones listed, 62% were seen once; the top ten hold about 11%. The sample was lamina propria lymphocytes from the gut. The receptors stem from a woman in her 70s with celiac disease. CDR3s include the opening cysteine and the closing phenylalanine or tryptophan. D genes are given only for firm matches. Expanded clones are given a class, and other clones once, few, many or no size at all.

cdr3_nt	cdr3_aa	j_call	clone_size	v_call	d_call
TGTGCCAGCAGCGCGGGGACAGCCAACAGTAATGAAAAACTGTTTTTT	CASSAGTANSNEKLFF	TRBJ1-4	.	TRBV5-8	TRBD1
TGTGCCACCAGCAGAGCCCAGACTGGGGCCAACGTCCTGACTTTC	CATSRAQTGANVLTF	TRBJ2-6	once	TRBV15	.
TGTGCCAGCAGCCCGGACAGGGGGGTTTATGGCTACACCTTC	CASSPDRGVYGYTF	TRBJ1-2	.	TRBV7-8	TRBD1
TGTGCCAGCAGCTGGGCGGGCAATGAGCAGTTCTTC	CASSWAGNEQFF	TRBJ2-1	few	TRBV7-2	.
TGCGCCAGCAGCCAAGGGGCGCCAGGGACTAGCACAGATACGCAGTATTTT	CASSQGAPGTSTDTQYF	TRBJ2-3	.	TRBV4-1	.
TGCGCCAGCAGCCAAGCCCCTAGCGGGGGGGCGCGTGAGCAGTTCTTC	CASSQAPSGGAREQFF	TRBJ2-1	.	TRBV4-3	TRBD2
TGTGCCAGCAGCCCTGACTCACGTATTTACAATCAGCCCCAGCATTTT	CASSPDSRIYNQPQHF	TRBJ1-5	.	TRBV2	.
TGTGCCAGCTCACCAGGGCTAAAGACAGGTTCCTACGAGCAGTACTTC	CASSPGLKTGSYEQYF	TRBJ2-7	once	TRBV18	.
TGCGCCAGCAGCACTAGCGGGGGCCGTCAAAACATTCAGTACTTC	CASSTSGGRQNIQYF	TRBJ2-4	.	TRBV5-1	TRBD2
TGTGCCAGCAGCTTAGAGGCTAGCAGGACAGATACGCAGTATTTT	CASSLEASRTDTQYF	TRBJ2-3	.	TRBV7-2	.
TGTGCCAGCAGCGACCATCAGGGACTTGTGGAAGCTTTCTTT	CASSDHQGLVEAFF	TRBJ1-1	.	TRBV13	.
TGTGCCAGCAGCTTGTACAGCCCCACTGAAGCTTTCTTT	CASSLYSPTEAFF	TRBJ1-1	.	TRBV5-6	.
TGTGTCAGCAGTATTCGGAGCACAGATACGCAGTATTTT	CVSSIRSTDTQYF	TRBJ2-3	.	TRBV7-2	.
TGTGCCATACAGGGATGGGACACTGAAGCTTTCTTT	CAIQGWDTEAFF	TRBJ1-1	few	TRBV10-3	.
TGTGCCAGTAGTATAGACCCCTGGACTAGCGCGTCGTTGGGGGAGCAGTTCTTC	CASSIDPWTSASLGEQFF	TRBJ2-1	.	TRBV19	TRBD2
TGTGCCAGCAGCCCGGGACACTACTCTGGAAACACCATATATTTT	CASSPGHYSGNTIYF	TRBJ1-3	few	TRBV5-4	.
TGTGCCAGCAACTGGGACAGGGAAAACATTCAGTACTTC	CASNWDRENIQYF	TRBJ2-4	.	TRBV5-8	TRBD1
TGCGCCAGCAGCCCGGGACTAGGGAAGAACACCGGGGAGCTGTTTTTT	CASSPGLGKNTGELFF	TRBJ2-2	large	TRBV4-3	TRBD2
TGTGCCAGCAGCTGGGGGGGGGTCGGCACTGAAGCTTTCTTT	CASSWGGVGTEAFF	TRBJ1-1	.	TRBV7-9	.
TGTGCCAGCAGGGGGGACAGTAATCAGCCCCAGCATTTT	CASRGDSNQPQHF	TRBJ1-5	.	TRBV2	TRBD1
TGTGCCGGGGGAAGACAGGAGACTGAAGCTTTCTTT	CAGGRQETEAFF	TRBJ1-1	few	TRBV30	.
TGTGCCAGCAGCCGGGCAGGGGTTGCGGATACGCAGTATTTT	CASSRAGVADTQYF	TRBJ2-3	.	TRBV7-9	.
TGTGCCAGCAGCCGCAAAGGGGCCTCTAGGACCAATGAGCAGTTCTTC	CASSRKGASRTNEQFF	TRBJ2-1	.	TRBV5-6	.
TGTGCCAGTAGTTCACGGGCCGGGGGTACTGAAGCTTTCTTT	CASSSRAGGTEAFF	TRBJ1-1	few	TRBV19	.
TGTGCCAGCTGGACAGTTAACACTGAAGCTTTCTTT	CASWTVNTEAFF	TRBJ1-1	.	TRBV7-9	.
TGTGCCAGCAGTTACTCCGACAGCGAAAAACTGTTTTTT	CASSYSDSEKLFF	TRBJ1-4	few	TRBV6-8	.
TGTGCCAGCGGAGAACGAGGTTTCTACCCGACAGGGAGATATGGCTACACCTTC	CASGERGFYPTGRYGYTF	TRBJ1-2	.	TRBV21-1	.
TGTGCCAGCAGCGGGGACAGGGCGGATTCCACAGATACGCAGTATTTT	CASSGDRADSTDTQYF	TRBJ2-3	.	TRBV9	TRBD1
TGCGCCAGCAGCCAAGGTCGCAGTACCTTGACCTACGAGCAGTACTTC	CASSQGRSTLTYEQYF	TRBJ2-7	few	TRBV4-3	.